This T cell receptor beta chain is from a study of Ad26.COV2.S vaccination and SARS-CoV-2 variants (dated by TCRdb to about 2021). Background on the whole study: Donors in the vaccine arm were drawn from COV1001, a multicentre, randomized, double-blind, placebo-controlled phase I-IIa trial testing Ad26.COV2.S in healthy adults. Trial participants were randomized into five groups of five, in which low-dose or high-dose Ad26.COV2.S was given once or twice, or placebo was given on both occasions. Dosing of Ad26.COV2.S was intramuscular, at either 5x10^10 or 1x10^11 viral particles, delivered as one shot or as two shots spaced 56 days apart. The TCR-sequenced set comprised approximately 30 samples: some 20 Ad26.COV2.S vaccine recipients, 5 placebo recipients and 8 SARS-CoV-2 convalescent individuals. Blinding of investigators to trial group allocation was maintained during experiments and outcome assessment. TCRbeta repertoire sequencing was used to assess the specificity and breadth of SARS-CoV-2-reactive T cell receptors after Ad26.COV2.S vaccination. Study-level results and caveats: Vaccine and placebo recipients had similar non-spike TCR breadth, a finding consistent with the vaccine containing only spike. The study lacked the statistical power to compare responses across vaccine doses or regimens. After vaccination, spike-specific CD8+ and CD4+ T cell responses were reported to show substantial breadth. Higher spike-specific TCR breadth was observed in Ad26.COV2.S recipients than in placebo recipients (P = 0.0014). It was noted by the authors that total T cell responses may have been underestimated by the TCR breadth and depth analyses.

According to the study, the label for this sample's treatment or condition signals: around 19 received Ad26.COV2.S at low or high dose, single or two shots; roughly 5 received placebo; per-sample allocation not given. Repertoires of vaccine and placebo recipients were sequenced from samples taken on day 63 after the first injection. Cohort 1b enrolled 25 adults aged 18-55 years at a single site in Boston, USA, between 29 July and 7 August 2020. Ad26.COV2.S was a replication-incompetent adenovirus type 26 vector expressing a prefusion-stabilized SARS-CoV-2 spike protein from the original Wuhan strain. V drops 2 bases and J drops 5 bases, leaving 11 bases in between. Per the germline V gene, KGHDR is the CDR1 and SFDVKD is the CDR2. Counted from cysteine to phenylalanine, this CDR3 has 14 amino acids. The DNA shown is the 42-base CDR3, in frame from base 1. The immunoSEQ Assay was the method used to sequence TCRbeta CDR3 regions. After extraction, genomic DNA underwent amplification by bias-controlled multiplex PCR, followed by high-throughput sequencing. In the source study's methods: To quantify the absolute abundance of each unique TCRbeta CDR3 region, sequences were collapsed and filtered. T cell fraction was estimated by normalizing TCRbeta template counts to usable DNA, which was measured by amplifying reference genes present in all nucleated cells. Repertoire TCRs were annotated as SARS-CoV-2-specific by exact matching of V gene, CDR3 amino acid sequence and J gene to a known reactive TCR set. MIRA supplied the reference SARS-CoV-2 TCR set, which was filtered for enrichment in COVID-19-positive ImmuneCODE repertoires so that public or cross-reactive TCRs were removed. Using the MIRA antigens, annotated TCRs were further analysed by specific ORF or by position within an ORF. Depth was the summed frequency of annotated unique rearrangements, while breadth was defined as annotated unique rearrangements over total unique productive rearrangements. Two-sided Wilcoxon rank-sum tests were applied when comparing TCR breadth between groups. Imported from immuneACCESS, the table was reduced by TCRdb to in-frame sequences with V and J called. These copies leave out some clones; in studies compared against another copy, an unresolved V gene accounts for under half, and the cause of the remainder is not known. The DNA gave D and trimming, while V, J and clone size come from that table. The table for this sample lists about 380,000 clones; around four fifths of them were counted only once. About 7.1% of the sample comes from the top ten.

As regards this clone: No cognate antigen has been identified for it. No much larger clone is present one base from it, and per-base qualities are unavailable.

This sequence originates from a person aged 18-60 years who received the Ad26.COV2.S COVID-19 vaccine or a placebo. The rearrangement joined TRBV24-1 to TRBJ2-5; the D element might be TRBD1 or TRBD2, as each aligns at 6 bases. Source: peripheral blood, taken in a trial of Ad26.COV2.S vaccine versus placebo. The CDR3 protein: CATSDSRGVETQYF. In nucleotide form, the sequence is TGTGCCACCAGTGATTCGAGGGGGGTGGAGACCCAGTACTTC.